This TCR beta chain was identified in a study of cytomegalovirus exposure and HLA in healthy donors. Whole-study results and caveats: Most TCR sequences were rare, but some public TCRs occurred in many donors. The authors enumerated over 150 TCR beta chains as linked to cytomegalovirus.

Assay: immunoSEQ multiplex PCR; the TCRdb copy retains only in-frame clones and omits some. Of under 250,000 clones listed, more than 75% are singletons. Trimming removed 5 bases at V and 7 bases at J, with 21 bases between. The CDR3 has 16 amino acids. Per germline, CDR1 MNHEY and CDR2 SMNVEV (reference sequence). Worth noting for this clone: The antigen remains unidentified.

The specimen was PBMCs. This TCR was sampled from a woman aged 18-29 years in good health and CMV-seropositive. The chain combines TRBV27 with TRBJ2-1; D might be TRBD2 (6 bases). In DNA, the CDR3 is TGTGCCAGCAGTCCGGGACTGTTCCCGTTGGGAAATGAGCAGTTCTTC. Encoded protein: CASSPGLFPLGNEQFF.